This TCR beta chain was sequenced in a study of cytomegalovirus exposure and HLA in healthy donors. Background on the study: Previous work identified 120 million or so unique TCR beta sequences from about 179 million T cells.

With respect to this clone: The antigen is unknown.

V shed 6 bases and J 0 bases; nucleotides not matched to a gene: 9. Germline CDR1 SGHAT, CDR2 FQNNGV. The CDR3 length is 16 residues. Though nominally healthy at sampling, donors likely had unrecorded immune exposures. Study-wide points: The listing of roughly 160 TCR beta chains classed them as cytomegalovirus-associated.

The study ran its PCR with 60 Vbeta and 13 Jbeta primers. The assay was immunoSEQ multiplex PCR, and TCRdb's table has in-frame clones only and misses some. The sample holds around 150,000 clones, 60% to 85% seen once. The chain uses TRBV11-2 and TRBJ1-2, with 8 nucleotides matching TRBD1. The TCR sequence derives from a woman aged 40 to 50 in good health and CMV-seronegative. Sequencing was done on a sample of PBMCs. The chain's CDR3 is CASREPGGRANYGYTF. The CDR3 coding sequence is TGTGCCAGCAGGGAACCAGGGGGCCGAGCTAACTATGGCTACACCTTC.